Sequencing of this T cell receptor beta chain was carried out in a study of CD8 T cells in ankylosing spondylitis. Study-level findings and limits: In ankylosing spondylitis patients, matched synovial fluid reportedly showed significant enrichment of disease-linked clones.

As to this clonotype: What it binds is not known.

In germline, CDR1 is MGHRA, CDR2 YSYEKL. This CDR3 comprises 18 residues. V gave up 2 bases and J gave up 5 bases; unmatched junction bases: 12. Each CDR3 protein is one row after TCRdb ran MiXCR on the 5' RACE reads. The data hold a few hundred thousand distinct CDR3 sequences, with 15% to 20% observed a single time. This clonotype originated in a male donor with ankylosing spondylitis or in good health (not recorded which). The sequencing sample was made of blood, either unsorted or a sorted T cell fraction (not recorded which). This sequence joins TRBV4-1 and TRBJ2-1; 10 bases line up with TRBD2. For the CDR3, the DNA is TGCGCCAGCAGCCAACTAATAAGCGGGAGGGCCCCTGACAATGAGCAGTTCTTC. Residues: CASSQLISGRAPDNEQFF.